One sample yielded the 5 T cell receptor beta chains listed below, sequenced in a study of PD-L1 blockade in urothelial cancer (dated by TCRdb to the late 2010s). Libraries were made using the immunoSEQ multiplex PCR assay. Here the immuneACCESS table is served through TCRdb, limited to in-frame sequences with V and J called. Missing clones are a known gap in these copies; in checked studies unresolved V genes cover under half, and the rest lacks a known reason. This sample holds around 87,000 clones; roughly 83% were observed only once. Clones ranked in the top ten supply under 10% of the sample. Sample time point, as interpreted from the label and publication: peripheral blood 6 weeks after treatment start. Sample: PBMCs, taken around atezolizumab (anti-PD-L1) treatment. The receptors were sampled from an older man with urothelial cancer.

DNA for the CDR3: TGTGCCAGTAGTATAGCCGGACGAGGGCATGAGCAGTTCTTC. This encodes CASSIAGRGHEQFF. The J gene is TRBJ2-1, the V gene TRBV19; D is possibly TRBD2 (5 bases). Per the germline V gene, CDR1 is LNHDA and CDR2 is SQIVND (reference sequence). This CDR3 has 14 amino acids. Trimming cost V 1 base and J 8 bases, with 12 bases left between them.

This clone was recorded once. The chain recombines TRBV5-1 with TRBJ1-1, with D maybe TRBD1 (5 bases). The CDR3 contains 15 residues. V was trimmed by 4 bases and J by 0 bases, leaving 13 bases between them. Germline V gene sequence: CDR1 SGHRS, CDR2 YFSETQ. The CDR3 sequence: CASSQTAGLNTEAFF. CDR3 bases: TGCGCCAGCAGCCAAACCGCAGGGCTGAACACTGAAGCTTTCTTT.

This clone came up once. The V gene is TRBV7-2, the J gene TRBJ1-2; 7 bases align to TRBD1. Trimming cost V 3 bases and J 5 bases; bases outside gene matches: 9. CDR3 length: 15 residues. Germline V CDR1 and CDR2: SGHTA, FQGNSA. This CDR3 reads CASSLTTGVGYGYTF. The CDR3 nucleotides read TGTGCCAGCAGCTTGACTACAGGGGTGGGGTATGGCTACACCTTC.

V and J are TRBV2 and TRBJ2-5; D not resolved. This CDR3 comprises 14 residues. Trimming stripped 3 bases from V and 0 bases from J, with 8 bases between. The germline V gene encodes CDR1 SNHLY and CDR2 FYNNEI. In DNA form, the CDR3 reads TGTGCCAGCAGTGATATAGTCAACCAAGAGACCCAGTACTTC. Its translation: CASSDIVNQETQYF. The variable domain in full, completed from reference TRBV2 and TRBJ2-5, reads EPEVTQTPSHQVTQMGQEVILRCVPISNHLYFYWYRQILGQKVEFLVSFYNNEISEKSEIFDDQFSVERPDGSNFTLKIRSTKLEDSAMYFCASSDIVNQETQYFGPGTRLLVL.

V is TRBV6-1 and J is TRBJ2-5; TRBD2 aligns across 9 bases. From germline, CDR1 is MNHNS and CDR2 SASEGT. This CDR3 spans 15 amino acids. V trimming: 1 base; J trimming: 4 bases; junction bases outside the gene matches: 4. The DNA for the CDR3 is TGTGCCAGCAGTGAAGGGGCGACTAGCGGAGAGACCCAGTACTTC. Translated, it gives CASSEGATSGETQYF.